This TCR beta chain is drawn from a study of CD8+CD57+ T cells in acquired aplastic anemia. Study-wide points: Overlapping CD8+ CDR3 repertoires of patients and controls contained roughly 27 shared sequences.

A note on this clonotype: The antigen remains unidentified.

The template for TCR beta VDJ and CDR3 sequence profiling was genomic DNA. A single record per CDR3 protein comes from TCRdb applying MiXCR to the reads. The repertoire holds around 200,000 distinct CDR3 sequences, with about 59% as singletons. The CDR3 loop spans 12 amino acids. From germline, CDR1 is LNHNV and CDR2 YYDKDF (reference sequence). The V and J ends lost 3 bases and 3 bases respectively, with 6 bases between them. The V gene is TRBV15, the J gene TRBJ2-7, with no clear D. The sequenced sample consisted of sorted CD4+, CD8+, or CD8+CD57+ T cells (not recorded which) from PBMCs. The sequence was obtained from a human donor in good health. The CDR3, as DNA: TGTGCCACCAGCAGCTACTTCTACGAGCAGTACTTC. Its translation is CATSSYFYEQYF. Together with reference TRBV15 and TRBJ2-7, the CDR3 gives the full variable domain: DAMVIQNPRYQVTQFGKPVTLSCSQTLNHNVMYWYQQKSSQAPKLLFHYYDKDFNNEADTPDNFQSRRPNTSFCFLDIRSPGLGDTAMYLCATSSYFYEQYFGPGTRLTVT.